This T cell receptor (beta chain) appears in the sequencing data of a study of T-cell reconstitution after alpha-beta-depleted transplantation in children. Points from the study as a whole: Some patients showed high day-60 TCRbeta diversity, which derived from surviving recipient T cells and thymic progenitors. Roughly two months post-transplant, alpha-beta T cells reportedly originated from several hundred graft clones that had expanded. Counts and diversity of T cells one year after transplant came mostly from newly produced T cells.

A TCRbeta library incorporating unique molecular identifiers was prepared. Using its own MiXCR run on the PCR reads, TCRdb lists one record per CDR3 protein. The table shows about a million distinct CDR3 sequences, with about 26% occurring only once. With 4 bases clipped from V and 4 bases from J, the junction kept 9 bases outside the gene matches. The CDR3 has 15 amino acids. Germline V gene lookup returns CDR1 SGHRS and CDR2 YFSETQ. On this clonotype itself: Its specificity is not known.

The chain carries TRBV5-1 and TRBJ2-3; 7 bases fit TRBD1. The input for sequencing was PBMCs, mostly from graft donor cells, taken 360 days after TCRalphabeta/CD19-depleted stem cell transplant. This receptor was identified in a boy under two years old who had a stem cell transplant for SCID, so the T cells may come from the graft donor. The CDR3 nucleotides are TGCGCCAGCAGCCTGGACAGGAGAAGCGCAGATACGCAGTATTTT. Translating it yields CASSLDRRSADTQYF.